The text below deals with one TCR beta chain. This clonotype was seen at least ten times. The clone's antigen remains unknown. Within one base of it there is no much larger clone, and no base qualities were kept. From its cysteine to its phenylalanine, the CDR3 spans 16 amino acids. Only CDR3 DNA remains: 48 bases, in frame from the first base. The V end gives up 6 bases and the J end 2 bases, leaving 11 bases in the junction not matched to a gene. Reads for this sample came from an Illumina NovaSeq 6000. TCR cDNA was synthesized by 5'RACE template switching, which introduced a universal primer site and unique molecular identifiers. cDNA synthesis was primed from both the TCR alpha and TCR beta constant segments. Library amplification used two PCR steps, and the second PCR step added sample barcodes and sequencing adapters. Libraries were sequenced on Illumina HiSeq 2500 (2x100 bp) or NovaSeq (2x150 bp). Turning to the authors' computational methods: Reads were demultiplexed and collapsed into UMI consensus sequences with MIGEC, and V(D)J alignment was performed with MiXCR. Using edgeR on replicate PBMC samples, clonotypes were called vaccine-responding if FDR was below 0.01 and the log2 fold change was above 5 up to day 15. CD4 or CD8 identity was assigned to each bulk clonotype according to whether the clonotype was present at higher abundance in the sequenced CD4 repertoire or the sequenced CD8 repertoire. TCRdb reanalyzed the raw reads on its own, using fastp at Q25 for trimming and MiXCR for clone calling, and kept in-frame beta chains. Rows merge per CDR3 protein into single entries with the most common DNA and genes. Clone size and V and J calls follow TCRdb, not the original study. The sample table records 250,000 to 400,000 distinct CDR3 sequences; 4.1% of these occur just once. The top ten clonotypes cover just under 25% of the sample.

This specimen belongs to a study of T cells after yellow fever vaccination (dated by TCRdb to between 2018 and 2021). In the study overall: Libraries from fractions with low cell numbers were prepared with the SMART-Seq v4 Ultra Low Input RNA kit. Two healthy male donors made up the cohort, one aged 18 to 30 years and the other aged 30 to 39 years. Bulk PBMC replicates and cell subsets were isolated from blood drawn at multiple timepoints before and after both primary and secondary immunization. To track T-cell clones before and after primary and booster YFV17D yellow fever vaccination, bulk TCR alpha and beta repertoires were sequenced longitudinally.

In the paper's terms, the treatment or condition label means: live attenuated yellow fever vaccine strain. Two biological replicates of bulk PBMCs were collected at each blood-draw timepoint. A standard Ficoll-Paque protocol was used to isolate PBMCs from peripheral blood. TriZol was used to extract RNA from bulk PBMCs, CD4 and CD8 fractions, and dextramer-positive and dextramer-negative fractions. Results the study describes overall, beyond this receptor: Computational filtering was needed because FACS-sorted repertoires could contain abundant contaminating clonotypes from the bulk population. A small fraction of clonotypes showed up in both the CD4 and CD8 compartments, probably as a result of convergent recombination. Because the study included only two donors, the extent to which the findings can be generalized is limited. After the booster, most clones that had expanded after primary vaccination were detected again (approximately 97% of CD4 and about 88% of CD8), suggesting broad maintenance of memory. The secondary T-cell response was found to be weaker but faster than the primary response, with a peak reached on day 5 rather than on day 15.

In this chain, TRBV12-3 or TRBV12-4 is recombined with TRBJ2-3; 7 middle bases align to TRBD2. Sequenced here: PBMCs, sampled 5 days after the yellow fever booster vaccination. The TCR was taken from a man younger than 30 who received the YFV17D yellow fever vaccine. This receptor has the CDR3 CASSREASGLTDTQYF. The DNA is TGTGCCAGCAGCCGGGAAGCTAGCGGCCTCACAGATACGCAGTATTTT.